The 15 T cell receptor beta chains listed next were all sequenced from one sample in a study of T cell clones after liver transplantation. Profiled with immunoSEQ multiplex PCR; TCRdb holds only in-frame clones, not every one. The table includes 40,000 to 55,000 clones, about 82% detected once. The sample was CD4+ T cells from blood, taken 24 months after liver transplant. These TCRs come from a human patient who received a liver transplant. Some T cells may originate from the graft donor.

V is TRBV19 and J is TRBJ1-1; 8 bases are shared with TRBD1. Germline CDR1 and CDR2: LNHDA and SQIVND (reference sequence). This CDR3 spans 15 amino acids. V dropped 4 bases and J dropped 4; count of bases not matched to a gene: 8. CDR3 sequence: CASSTEDRGLTEAFF. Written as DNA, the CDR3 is TGTGCCAGTAGTACCGAAGACAGGGGCCTCACTGAAGCTTTCTTT.

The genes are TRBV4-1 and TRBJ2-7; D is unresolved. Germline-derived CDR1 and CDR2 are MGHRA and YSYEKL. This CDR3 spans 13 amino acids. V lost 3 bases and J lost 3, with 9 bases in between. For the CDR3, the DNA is TGCGCCAGCAGCCAGGATGACCGCTACGAGCAGTACTTC. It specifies CASSQDDRYEQYF.

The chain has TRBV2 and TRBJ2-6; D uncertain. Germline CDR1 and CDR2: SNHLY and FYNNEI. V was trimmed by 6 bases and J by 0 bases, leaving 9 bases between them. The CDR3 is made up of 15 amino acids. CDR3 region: CASRLGGSGANVLTF. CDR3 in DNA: TGTGCCAGCAGATTAGGCGGCTCTGGGGCCAACGTCCTGACTTTC.

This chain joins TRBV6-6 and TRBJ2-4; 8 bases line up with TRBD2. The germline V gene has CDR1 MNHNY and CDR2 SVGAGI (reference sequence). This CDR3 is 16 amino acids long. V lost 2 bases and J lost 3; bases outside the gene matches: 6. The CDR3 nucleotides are TGTGCCAGCAGTTACCCCAACGGGAGGGACAAAAACATTCAGTACTTC. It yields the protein CASSYPNGRDKNIQYF.

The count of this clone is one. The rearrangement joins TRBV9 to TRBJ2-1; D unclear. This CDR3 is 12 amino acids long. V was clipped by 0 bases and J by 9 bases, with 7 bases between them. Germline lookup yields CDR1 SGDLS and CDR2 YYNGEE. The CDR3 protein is CASSVAESEQFF. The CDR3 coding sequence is TGTGCCAGCAGCGTAGCAGAGAGTGAGCAGTTCTTC.

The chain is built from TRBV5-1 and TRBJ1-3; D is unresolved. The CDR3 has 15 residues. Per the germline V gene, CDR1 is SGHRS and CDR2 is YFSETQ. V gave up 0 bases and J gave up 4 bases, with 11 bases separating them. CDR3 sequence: CASSLDLGLGNTIYF. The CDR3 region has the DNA TGCGCCAGCAGCTTGGATTTAGGGCTAGGAAACACCATATATTTT.

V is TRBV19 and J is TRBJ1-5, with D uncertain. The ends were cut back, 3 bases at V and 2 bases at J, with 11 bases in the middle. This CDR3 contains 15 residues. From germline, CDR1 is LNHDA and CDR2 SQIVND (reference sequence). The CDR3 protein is CASSMGSNGNQPQHF. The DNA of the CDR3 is TGTGCCAGTAGTATGGGCAGCAATGGCAATCAGCCCCAGCATTTT.

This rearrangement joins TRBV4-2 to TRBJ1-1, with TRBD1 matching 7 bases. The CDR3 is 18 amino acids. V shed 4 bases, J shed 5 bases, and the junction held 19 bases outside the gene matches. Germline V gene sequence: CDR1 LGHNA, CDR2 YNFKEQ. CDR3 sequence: CASSLSKSSLSRGTEAFF. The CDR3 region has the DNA TGTGCCAGCAGCCTAAGCAAGTCGTCTCTGAGCAGGGGGACTGAAGCTTTCTTT.

The CDR3: CASSSGRANLYGYTF. In DNA form, the CDR3 reads TGTGCCAGCTCGTCGGGACGGGCAAACCTCTATGGCTACACCTTC. The chain is built from TRBV18 and TRBJ1-2; D may be TRBD1 (5 bases). CDR3 length: 15 amino acids. V was clipped by 6 bases and J by 4 bases, with 18 bases between them. Germline CDR1 is KGHSH and CDR2 is LQKENI.

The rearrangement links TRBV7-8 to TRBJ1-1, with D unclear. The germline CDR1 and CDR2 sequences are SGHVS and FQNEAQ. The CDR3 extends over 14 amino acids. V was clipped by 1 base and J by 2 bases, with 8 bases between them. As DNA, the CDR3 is TGTGCCAGCAGCTTAGACAGAATTAACACTGAAGCTTTCTTT. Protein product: CASSLDRINTEAFF.

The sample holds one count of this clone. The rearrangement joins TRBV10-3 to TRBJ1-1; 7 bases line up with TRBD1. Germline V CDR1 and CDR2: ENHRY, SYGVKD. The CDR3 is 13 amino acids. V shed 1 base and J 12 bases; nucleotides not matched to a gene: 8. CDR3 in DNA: TGTGCCATCAGTGAGTTGAATACAGGGGAGACTTTCTTT. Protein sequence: CAISELNTGETFF.

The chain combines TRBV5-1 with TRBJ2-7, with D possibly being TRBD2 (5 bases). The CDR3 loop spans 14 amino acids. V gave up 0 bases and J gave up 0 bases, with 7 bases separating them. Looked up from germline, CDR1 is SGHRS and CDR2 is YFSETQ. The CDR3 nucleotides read TGCGCCAGCAGCTTGGACGGGAACTCCTACGAGCAGTACTTC. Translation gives CASSLDGNSYEQYF.

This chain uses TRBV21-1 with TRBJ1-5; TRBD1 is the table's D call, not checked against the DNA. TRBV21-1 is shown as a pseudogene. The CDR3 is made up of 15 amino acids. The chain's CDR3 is CASTRQVVRNQPQHF. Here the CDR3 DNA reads TGTGCCAGCACCCGACAGGTGGTTAGGAATCAGCCCCAGCATTTT.

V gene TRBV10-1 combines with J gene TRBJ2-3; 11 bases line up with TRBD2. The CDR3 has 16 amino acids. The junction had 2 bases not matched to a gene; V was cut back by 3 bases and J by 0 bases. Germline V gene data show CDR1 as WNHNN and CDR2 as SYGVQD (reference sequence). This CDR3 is CASSEWTSGSTDTQYF. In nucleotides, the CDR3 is TGCGCCAGCAGTGAATGGACTAGCGGGAGCACAGATACGCAGTATTTT.

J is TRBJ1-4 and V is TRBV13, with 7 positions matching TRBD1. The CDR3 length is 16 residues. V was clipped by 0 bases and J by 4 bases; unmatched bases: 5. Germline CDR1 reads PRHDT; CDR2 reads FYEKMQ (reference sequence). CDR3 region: CASSLGTGILNEKLFF. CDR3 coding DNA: TGTGCCAGCAGCTTAGGGACAGGGATCCTTAATGAAAAACTGTTTTTT.